The source of this T cell receptor beta chain is a study of T cell responses to AZD1222 COVID-19 vaccine. The CDR3 extends over 15 amino acids. Trimming pared 6 bases from V and 6 bases from J, leaving 17 bases between. CDR1 is MDHEN, CDR2 SYDVKM, per germline. Assay: immunoSEQ multiplex PCR; the TCRdb copy retains only in-frame clones and omits some. The data contain 100,000 to 150,000 clones, about 88% of them singletons. The source of this sequence is an adult in good health. The sequencing used peripheral blood, collected on day 0 of AZD1222 vaccination. This chain links TRBV28 with TRBJ2-2; a possible D gene is TRBD1 (8 bases). In DNA, the CDR3 is TGTGCCAGCAGAACCACAGGGGGGGAGGCCGGGGAGCTGTTTTTT. Translation: CASRTTGGEAGELFF.